The next 24 T cell receptor beta chains were all read from a single sample in a study of beta chain features in type 1 diabetes. cDNA synthesis used the whole RNA isolate, giving expressed TCRB sequences. Produced via immunoSEQ multiplex PCR; TCRdb's table is partial and in-frame only. The data contain about half a million clones, about an eighth of them seen just once; the ten biggest clones take up 0.04% to 0.05%. The sample taken for sequencing was naive CD4+ T cells from blood. These receptors were obtained from a woman between 18 and 30 years old in good health.

This chain uses TRBV11-3 with TRBJ2-1, with D unclear. CDR3 length: 13 amino acids. V was trimmed by 2 bases and J by 6 bases, leaving 8 bases between them. CDR1 SGHNT and CDR2 YENEEA come from the germline V gene. The CDR3 DNA reads as TGTGCCAGCAGCTTATGGGTCCGCAATGAGCAGTTCTTC. Residues: CASSLWVRNEQFF.

V usage is TRBV7-9 and J usage is TRBJ1-1; TRBD1 matches at 10 bases. Germline values: CDR1 SEHNR, CDR2 FQNEAQ (reference sequence). This CDR3 is 14 amino acids long. The V segment lost 4 bases and the J segment 3 bases; nucleotides outside the gene matches: 2. This CDR3 reads CASSSGTGDTEAFF. DNA for the CDR3: TGTGCCAGCAGCTCCGGGACAGGGGACACTGAAGCTTTCTTT.

V gene TRBV4-2 combines with J gene TRBJ1-6; a weak D match, TRBD1 (5 bases). The CDR3 is 20 residues long. The V gene lost 5 bases and the J gene lost 9 bases, with 32 bases spanning the gap. CDR1 is LGHNA, CDR2 YNFKEQ, per germline. DNA of the CDR3: TGTGCCAGCAGCGGACAAAGACGGCGGGGCTCGGTTAGATTAGGTTCACCCCTCCACTTT. It is translated as CASSGQRRRGSVRLGSPLHF.

This clone appeared once. The chain uses TRBV6-4 and TRBJ1-2, with 7 bases aligning to TRBD1. Trimming removed 6 bases from V and 2 bases from J; junction bases left unmatched: 9. Germline V lookup: CDR1 MRHNA, CDR2 SNTAGT. The CDR3 contains 15 residues. The CDR3 protein is CASRRTGQANYGYTF. The CDR3 region has the DNA TGTGCCAGCAGGAGGACAGGTCAAGCCAACTATGGCTACACCTTC.

This chain links TRBV4-2 with TRBJ2-1; 9 bases align to TRBD1. Unmatched junction bases numbered 8, after V lost 1 base and J lost 7 bases. The CDR3 has 16 residues. Germline assignment: CDR1 LGHNA and CDR2 YNFKEQ. Written as DNA, the CDR3 is TGTGCCAGCAGCCAAGTCCGGGACAGGGATTCTAATGAGCAGTTCTTC. This encodes CASSQVRDRDSNEQFF.

The chain is built from TRBV28 and TRBJ2-7, with 8 nucleotides matching TRBD2. V was clipped by 4 bases and J by 2 bases; unmatched bases: 10. The germline V gene encodes CDR1 MDHEN and CDR2 SYDVKM. The CDR3 is made up of 16 amino acids. The DNA of the CDR3 is TGTGCCAGCAGTTACCCCATATGGACTAGCACCTACGAGCAGTACTTC. Translated, it gives CASSYPIWTSTYEQYF.

This clone has just a few counts. The chain joins TRBV28 to TRBJ2-3; D gene ambiguous. CDR1 and CDR2 from the germline V gene are MDHEN and SYDVKM. Deletions cut 2 bases from V and 1 base from J, with 7 bases between. The CDR3 spans 14 residues. CDR3 in DNA: TGTGCCAGCAGTTTAAAGAGAGGCACAGATACGCAGTATTTT. Residues: CASSLKRGTDTQYF.

V is TRBV19 and J is TRBJ1-4, with no clear D. The V and J ends lost 7 bases and 4 bases respectively, with 13 bases between them. The CDR3 sequence is 14 residues long. The germline V gene has CDR1 LNHDA and CDR2 SQIVND (reference sequence). For the CDR3, the DNA is TGTGCCAGTAACATAGGAGGCAGTAATGAAAAACTGTTTTTT. Amino acids: CASNIGGSNEKLFF.

The chain recombines TRBV4-3 with TRBJ1-2; 11 bases fit TRBD1. The CDR3 runs 16 residues. After removal of 2 bases from V and 6 bases from J, the junction contained 8 bases not matched to a gene. Per the germline V gene, CDR1 is LGHNA and CDR2 is YSLEER. CDR3 residues: CASSQKVWTGGHGYTF. CDR3 DNA: TGCGCCAGCAGCCAAAAAGTGTGGACAGGGGGCCATGGCTACACCTTC.

This sequence joins TRBV4-1 and TRBJ1-6; no firm D call. V was clipped by 0 bases and J by 8 bases, with 11 bases between them. The length of the CDR3 is 15 residues. Germline CDR1 reads MGHRA; CDR2 reads YSYEKL. CDR3 bases: TGCGCCAGCAGCCAAGATCCGAACAGTTATTCACCCCTCCACTTT. Protein product: CASSQDPNSYSPLHF.

This clone was seen only a few times. CDR3 residues: CSVDRGLINEQFF. The CDR3 nucleotides read TGCAGCGTGGACAGGGGGCTGATCAATGAGCAGTTCTTC. The J gene is TRBJ2-1, the V gene TRBV29-1; 11 positions agree with TRBD1. J was trimmed by 6 bases and V by 6 bases; bases with no gene match: 4. Germline-derived CDR1 and CDR2 are SQVTM and ANQGSEA. The CDR3 length is 13 residues.

V and J are TRBV7-2 and TRBJ2-6; unclear D gene. Germline CDR1 reads SGHTA; CDR2 reads FQGNSA. This CDR3 is built from 15 residues. Trimming stripped 5 bases from V and 1 base from J, with 9 bases between. Written as DNA, the CDR3 is TGTGCCAGCAGCGGCAGGCGATCTGGGGCCAACGTCCTGACTTTC. This gives the protein CASSGRRSGANVLTF.

The sample holds a few counts of this clone. This chain joins TRBV10-3 and TRBJ2-7, with unresolved D. The CDR3 is made up of 12 amino acids. Germline V gene sequence: CDR1 ENHRY, CDR2 SYGVKD. V was shortened by 8 bases and J by 2 bases, with 10 bases between the two germline ends. CDR3 sequence: CAIGPNPYEQYF. The CDR3 DNA follows: TGTGCCATCGGACCAAACCCCTACGAGCAGTACTTC.

Only a few counts were recorded for this clone. The chain links TRBV9 to TRBJ2-5, with TRBD2 matching 12 bases. CDR1 is SGDLS and CDR2 is YYNGEE in the germline V gene. V was pared by 4 bases and J by 3 bases, with 7 bases of the junction left unmatched. The CDR3 runs to 16 residues. In DNA, the CDR3 is TGTGCCAGCAGCTTCACACGGACTAGCGGGGAAGAGACCCAGTACTTC. This codes for CASSFTRTSGEETQYF.

This clone was counted only a few times. This chain joins TRBV9 and TRBJ2-2, with TRBD1 as a possible D gene (6 bases). V was clipped by 2 bases and J by 1 base, with 12 bases between them. Per the germline V gene, CDR1 is SGDLS and CDR2 is YYNGEE. This CDR3 is built from 16 residues. CDR3 in DNA: TGTGCCAGCAGCGTTTCTTCGACAGGGAACACCGGGGAGCTGTTTTTT. Its translation: CASSVSSTGNTGELFF.

The V and J genes are TRBV7-2 and TRBJ1-2; D uncertain. Germline V gene data show CDR1 as SGHTA and CDR2 as FQGNSA. This CDR3 spans 15 amino acids. V was pared by 1 base and J by 2 bases, with 11 bases between. CDR3 sequence reads: CASSLGRSLNYGYTF. The CDR3 bases are TGTGCCAGCAGCTTAGGCCGCTCTCTCAACTATGGCTACACCTTC.

This clone was found a few times. V usage is TRBV29-1 and J usage is TRBJ2-5; 10 positions agree with TRBD2. Germline trimming cut 7 bases from V and 6 bases from J; bases unmatched to any gene: 14. The CDR3 has 15 residues. Germline-derived CDR1 and CDR2 are SQVTM and ANQGSEA. The CDR3 bases are TGCAGCGGATCCCGAGCGGGGGGGCGTGAGAAGACCCAGTACTTC. Translation: CSGSRAGGREKTQYF. Supplemented by reference TRBV29-1 and TRBJ2-5, the full variable domain reads SAVISQKPSRDICQRGTSLTIQCQVDSQVTMMFWYRQQPGQSLTLIATANQGSEATYESGFVIDKFPISRPNLTFSTLTVSNMSPEDSSIYLCSGSRAGGREKTQYFGPGTRLLVL.

The chain is built from TRBV5-6 and TRBJ2-1, with TRBD2 matching 10 bases. V shed 3 bases and J 8 bases; nucleotides not matched to a gene: 8. This CDR3 comprises 15 residues. Per the germline V gene, CDR1 is SGHDT and CDR2 is YYEEEE. CDR3 loop: CASSSSGTSDHEQFF. The DNA for the CDR3 is TGTGCCAGCAGCTCCTCCGGGACTAGCGACCATGAGCAGTTCTTC.

The chain links TRBV30 to TRBJ2-3; 7 bases match TRBD1. This CDR3 spans 14 amino acids. With 4 bases clipped from V and 5 bases from J, the junction kept 9 bases outside the gene matches. The germline V gene has CDR1 GTSNPN and CDR2 SVGIG (reference sequence). In DNA form, the CDR3 reads TGTGCCTGGACCTCGACAGGGCTGATAGATACGCAGTATTTT. Residues: CAWTSTGLIDTQYF.

This clone was counted a few times. V usage is TRBV27 and J usage is TRBJ2-3, with 9 nucleotides matching TRBD1. The length of the CDR3 is 16 residues. The J segment lost 2 bases and the V segment lost 6 bases, leaving 9 bases of the junction unmatched. From germline, CDR1 is MNHEY and CDR2 SMNVEV (reference sequence). CDR3 nucleotides: TGTGCCAGCAGCAAAACAGGGGGCACCCTCACAGATACGCAGTATTTT. Translated: CASSKTGGTLTDTQYF.

The chain uses TRBV27 and TRBJ2-1, with 8 nucleotides matching TRBD2. Germline trimming cut 2 bases from V and 1 base from J; bases unmatched to any gene: 4. In germline, CDR1 is MNHEY, CDR2 SMNVEV (reference sequence). The CDR3 is made up of 16 amino acids. CDR3 in DNA: TGTGCCAGCAGTTTAGCCGCGGGAGGTTCCTACAATGAGCAGTTCTTC. Its protein product is CASSLAAGGSYNEQFF.

J is TRBJ2-7 and V is TRBV7-2; 8 bases are a match to TRBD1. This CDR3 region has 13 residues. Germline CDR1 reads SGHTA; CDR2 reads FQGNSA. V dropped 4 bases and J dropped 1; count of bases not matched to a gene: 0. CDR3 sequence: CASSWTGSYEQYF. As DNA, the CDR3 is TGTGCCAGCAGCTGGACAGGGTCCTACGAGCAGTACTTC. Full variable domain (missing parts from reference TRBV7-2 and TRBJ2-7): GAGVSQSPSNKVTEKGKDVELRCDPISGHTALYWYRQSLGQGLEFLIYFQGNSAPDKSGLPSDRFSAERTGGSVSTLTIQRTQQEDSAVYLCASSWTGSYEQYFGPGTRLTVT.

The J gene is TRBJ2-5, the V gene TRBV5-1, with TRBD1 identical over 7 bases. CDR3 length: 15 residues. V lost 1 base and J lost 1; bases outside the gene matches: 4. Germline lookup yields CDR1 SGHRS and CDR2 YFSETQ. The CDR3 DNA is TGCGCCAGCAGCTTGCCGACAGGGACCCAAGAGACCCAGTACTTC. It codes for CASSLPTGTQETQYF.

The chain uses TRBV15 and TRBJ2-1, with 12 bases aligning to TRBD2. The germline V gene has CDR1 LNHNV and CDR2 YYDKDF (reference sequence). The CDR3 covers 15 residues. With 5 bases clipped from V and 4 bases from J, the junction kept 3 bases outside the gene matches. CDR3 nucleotide sequence: TGTGCCACCAGCGAACTAGCGGGAGGTTACAATGAGCAGTTCTTC. Protein product: CATSELAGGYNEQFF.